Listed below are T cell receptor beta chains from one sample, sequenced in a study of blood T cell repertoires in COVID-19. Here immunoSEQ multiplex PCR was the method, and the copy in TCRdb shows in-frame clones only, minus some. This table holds 350,000 to 400,000 clones, approximately 89% found once. Sequencing used PBMCs or T cells enriched from blood (not recorded which). The receptors stem from a woman in her 40s who had been exposed to COVID-19. CDR3s include the opening cysteine and the closing phenylalanine or tryptophan. A D gene is named only where the DNA matches it firmly. Size is omitted from some rows. Given values are once, few, many or a class for expanded clones.

TRBJ1-5	.	.	TRBV18	CASSLDRNQPQHF	TGTGCCAGCTCACTGGACAGAAATCAGCCCCAGCATTTT
TRBJ2-7	TRBD1	.	TRBV7-6	CASSLGRGPLYEQYF	TGTGCCAGCAGCTTAGGAAGGGGGCCTCTCTACGAGCAGTACTTC
TRBJ2-7	TRBD2	.	TRBV27	CASSSARTSSYEQYF	TGTGCCAGCAGTTCCGCCCGGACTAGCTCCTACGAGCAGTACTTC
TRBJ1-1	.	.	TRBV7-3	CASSPDPYRVGSTEAFF	TGTGCCAGCAGCCCCGACCCCTACAGGGTAGGGAGCACTGAAGCTTTCTTT
TRBJ1-2	TRBD1	.	TRBV18	CASSPMGGQGFKGYTF	TGTGCCAGCTCCCCCATGGGGGGACAGGGGTTTAAAGGCTACACCTTC
TRBJ2-7	TRBD2	.	TRBV7-2	CASSRTSGGDYEQYF	TGTGCCAGCAGCCGGACTAGCGGGGGGGACTACGAGCAGTACTTC
TRBJ1-2	TRBD1	once	TRBV2	CASSQTGDYGYTF	TGTGCCAGCAGCCAGACAGGGGACTATGGCTACACCTTC
TRBJ1-1	TRBD1	.	TRBV6-6	CASRKGTGTEAFF	TGTGCCAGCAGAAAAGGGACAGGGACTGAAGCTTTCTTT
TRBJ2-3	TRBD1	.	TRBV24-1	CATSDRPQGDDTQYF	TGTGCCACCAGTGATCGACCACAGGGGGACGATACGCAGTATTTT
TRBJ1-4	.	.	TRBV5-8	CASRQASTNEKLFF	TGTGCCAGCAGACAGGCTTCAACTAATGAAAAACTGTTTTTT
TRBJ1-1	.	.	TRBV12-3/TRBV12-4	CASLRVGGTEAFF	TGTGCCAGCCTTAGGGTAGGGGGCACTGAAGCTTTCTTT
TRBJ2-2	TRBD2	.	TRBV5-1	CASTPGTSGYTGELFF	TGCGCCAGCACCCCCGGGACTAGCGGATACACCGGGGAGCTGTTTTTT
TRBJ1-2	.	.	TRBV18	CASSPLWLQDGYTF	TGTGCCAGCTCACCCCTTTGGCTCCAGGATGGCTACACCTTC
TRBJ2-5	TRBD1	.	TRBV14	CASSQVSSRGRETQYF	TGTGCCAGCAGCCAGGTATCCTCCAGGGGGCGAGAGACCCAGTACTTC
TRBJ2-5	.	.	TRBV11-1	CASTGHSQGFQETQYF	TGTGCCAGCACCGGGCATTCACAGGGCTTCCAAGAGACCCAGTACTTC
TRBJ1-1	.	.	TRBV5-5	CASSLGDEAFF	TGTGCCAGCAGCTTGGGCGATGAAGCTTTCTTT
TRBJ2-1	TRBD2	.	TRBV13	CASRQLAGGQSYNEQFF	TGTGCCAGCAGGCAACTAGCGGGGGGGCAGTCCTACAATGAGCAGTTCTTC
TRBJ1-6	TRBD1	.	TRBV9	CASSGTGGSSPLHF	TGTGCCAGCAGCGGGACAGGGGGATCATCACCCCTCCACTTT
TRBJ2-1	TRBD2	.	TRBV6-1	CASSDTSGGPLNEQFF	TGTGCCAGCAGTGATACTAGCGGGGGTCCTTTAAATGAGCAGTTCTTC
TRBJ1-1	.	.	TRBV3-1/TRBV3-2	CASSPLARNTEAFF	TGTGCCAGCAGCCCCTTAGCCAGGAACACTGAAGCTTTCTTT
TRBJ1-2	TRBD1	.	TRBV5-4	CASSPRTGNYGYTF	TGTGCCAGCAGCCCGAGGACAGGAAACTATGGCTACACCTTC
TRBJ2-1	.	.	TRBV7-2	CASSLEAQRGEQFF	TGTGCCAGCAGCTTAGAGGCCCAACGGGGTGAGCAGTTCTTC
TRBJ1-6	TRBD1	.	TRBV30	CAWSRTGGFSPLHF	TGTGCCTGGAGTAGGACAGGGGGCTTCTCACCCCTCCACTTT
TRBJ2-3	TRBD2	.	TRBV9	CASSDPVRLAGDMDTQYF	TGTGCCAGCAGCGACCCCGTTCGGCTAGCGGGGGACATGGATACGCAGTATTTT
TRBJ1-4	.	.	TRBV19	CASSAKSTGWITTNEKLFF	TGTGCCAGTAGTGCGAAATCTACAGGGTGGATAACAACTAATGAAAAACTGTTTTTT
TRBJ2-1	.	once	TRBV5-1	CASSRPGVSSYNEQFF	TGCGCCAGCAGCCGTCCAGGGGTGAGCTCCTACAATGAGCAGTTCTTC
TRBJ2-2	TRBD1	.	TRBV19	CASMGTGTTGELFF	TGTGCCAGTATGGGGACAGGGACAACCGGGGAGCTGTTTTTT
TRBJ1-1	TRBD1	.	TRBV24-1	CATSDSGQQNTEAFF	TGTGCCACCAGTGACTCGGGACAGCAGAACACTGAAGCTTTCTTT
TRBJ1-6	TRBD1	.	TRBV30	CAWGFGTENSPLHF	TGTGCCTGGGGATTCGGGACAGAAAATTCACCCCTCCACTTT
TRBJ2-1	TRBD1	.	TRBV18	CASSPGQGADNEQFF	TGTGCCAGCTCACCCGGACAGGGGGCTGACAATGAGCAGTTCTTC
TRBJ1-1	.	.	TRBV30	CAWKRRMNTEAFF	TGTGCCTGGAAACGGCGGATGAACACTGAAGCTTTCTTT
TRBJ1-6	.	once	TRBV2	CASYRGGVSYNSPLHF	TGTGCCAGCTATCGAGGGGGAGTATCCTATAATTCACCCCTCCACTTT
TRBJ1-4	.	.	TRBV24-1	CATSGGGNEKLFF	TGTGCCACCAGTGGGGGAGGTAATGAAAAACTGTTTTTT
TRBJ1-2	.	.	TRBV29-1	CSVVIGGSYTF	TGCAGCGTTGTTATAGGCGGAAGCTACACCTTC
TRBJ2-1	TRBD2	.	TRBV30	CACRLAGGNNEQFF	TGTGCCTGCCGACTAGCGGGAGGTAACAATGAGCAGTTCTTC
TRBJ1-2	.	.	TRBV11-2	CASSPGGSATYGYTF	TGTGCCAGCAGCCCCGGAGGGTCGGCTACCTATGGCTACACCTTC
TRBJ1-6	.	once	TRBV6-4	CASSVNLPHSPLHF	TGTGCCAGCAGTGTAAACTTACCTCATTCACCCCTCCACTTT
TRBJ1-1	.	.	TRBV7-8	CASSWTRAANTEAFF	TGTGCCAGCAGCTGGACAAGGGCAGCAAACACTGAAGCTTTCTTT
TRBJ2-1	TRBD1	.	TRBV25-1	CASSSGGSYNEQFF	TGTGCCAGCAGTTCAGGGGGCTCCTACAATGAGCAGTTCTTC
TRBJ1-2	.	.	TRBV2	CASSEFTGNYGYTF	TGTGCCAGCAGTGAATTCACGGGGAACTATGGCTACACCTTC
TRBJ1-2	TRBD1	.	TRBV9	CASSPLGQGSSQLYGYTF	TGTGCCAGCAGCCCACTGGGACAGGGAAGTTCTCAGCTCTATGGCTACACCTTC
TRBJ2-1	.	few	TRBV7-3	CASSSAGYNEQFF	TGTGCCAGCAGCTCCGCAGGGTACAATGAGCAGTTCTTC
TRBJ1-1	.	.	TRBV19	CASSIANRGWSIATEAFF	TGTGCCAGTAGTATAGCCAACCGGGGTTGGAGTATCGCGACTGAAGCTTTCTTT
TRBJ1-3	TRBD1	.	TRBV7-9	CASSSRGQTGNTIYF	TGTGCCAGCAGCTCCAGGGGGCAGACTGGAAACACCATATATTTT
TRBJ2-7	TRBD2	.	TRBV27	CASSPRPGEGVAGGLLIYEQYF	TGTGCCAGCAGTCCCCGCCCGGGGGAGGGGGTAGCGGGAGGGCTCTTAATCTACGAGCAGTACTTC
TRBJ1-1	.	once	TRBV15	CATSRVRAGTEAFF	TGTGCCACCAGCAGAGTCAGGGCCGGCACTGAAGCTTTCTTT
TRBJ2-2	.	.	TRBV5-4	CASSLARRGSGELFF	TGTGCCAGCAGCTTGGCCCGCCGGGGATCCGGGGAGCTGTTTTTT
TRBJ2-2	.	.	TRBV7-9	CASRPVHPGELFF	TGTGCCAGCAGACCAGTCCACCCCGGGGAGCTGTTTTTT
TRBJ2-7	TRBD1	.	TRBV7-9	CASSLAGRGLEQYF	TGTGCCAGCAGCTTAGCGGGCAGGGGGCTTGAGCAGTACTTC
TRBJ1-6	TRBD1	.	TRBV7-8	CASRPTGLGDSPLHF	TGTGCCAGCAGGCCGACAGGGCTGGGTGATTCACCCCTCCACTTT
TRBJ2-4	.	.	TRBV5-1	CASSPETVNIQYF	TGCGCCAGCAGCCCCGAGACAGTAAACATTCAGTACTTC
TRBJ1-6	.	.	TRBV7-9	CASSLVQPNSPLHF	TGTGCCAGCAGCTTAGTACAGCCGAATTCACCCCTCCACTTT
TRBJ1-1	.	.	TRBV7-2	CASSPTLGQNTEAFF	TGTGCCAGCAGCCCTACGCTGGGACAGAACACTGAAGCTTTCTTT
TRBJ1-2	.	once	TRBV18	CASSPPNLSNYGYTF	TGTGCCAGCTCACCACCGAACCTTAGTAACTATGGCTACACCTTC
TRBJ1-5	TRBD1	.	TRBV5-1	CASSNGQGHQPQHF	TGCGCCAGCAGCAACGGACAGGGACATCAGCCCCAGCATTTT
TRBJ2-1	TRBD1	.	TRBV19	CASRTGGVSYNEQFF	TGTGCCAGCCGGACAGGGGGAGTCTCCTACAATGAGCAGTTCTTC
TRBJ2-2	.	.	TRBV27	CASSVTRTGELFF	TGTGCCAGCAGCGTCACGCGAACCGGGGAGCTGTTTTTT
TRBJ2-6	.	.	TRBV7-2	CASSRRDSANSGANVLTF	TGTGCCAGCAGCCGCCGGGATAGCGCGAACTCTGGGGCCAACGTCCTGACTTTC